This T cell receptor beta chain is drawn from a study of blood T cell repertoires in COVID-19 (dated by TCRdb to about 2020). Study-level background: Samples from collaborators originated in the United States, Italy and Spain and spanned both the acute and convalescent phases of COVID-19. The material from the prospective study consisted of cDNA or gDNA derived from T cells, B-cell-depleted T cells, or PBMCs. Subjects who had been exposed to COVID-19, were actively infected with it, or had recovered from it provided the deeply sampled blood TCRbeta repertoires that made up the dataset. A freely available public database, intended as a resource for researchers studying the immune response to SARS-CoV-2, is where the repertoires were released. Samples were obtained from the ongoing ImmuneRACE study (first 160 participants) and from about 1,300 subjects provided by 6 global collaborators. A de-identified subject ID, COVID-19 status, age in years and sex were almost always included in the sample metadata. Where available, HLA class I and class II types were taken from metadata supplied by the sample provider and were not determined by assay-based typing.

To note about this clone: No cognate antigen has been identified for it. Per-nucleotide qualities are absent, and no much larger clonotype sits a single base away.

From the germline V gene, CDR1 is SNHLY and CDR2 is FYNNEI. V sheds 0 bases and J sheds 4 bases, leaving 7 bases between their ends. Taken from cysteine to phenylalanine, the CDR3 has 13 residues. Here the CDR3 DNA is all that survives: 39 bases in frame from base 1. General conclusions and limits of the study: How much clinical and demographic metadata was included differed by source and by participant, and the metadata was provided uncurated.

TCRbeta CDR3 regions were amplified from genomic DNA by means of the immunoSEQ Assay, a bias-controlled multiplex PCR. Per the authors' processing: The number of nucleated cells in each sample was estimated by amplification of reference gene primers within the assay. Sequence reads were collapsed and filtered to measure the absolute abundance of every unique TCRbeta CDR3 rearrangement. For each sample, productive Simpson clonality was calculated as the square root of Simpson's diversity index over productive rearrangements. TCRdb carries this immuneACCESS record with in-frame sequences only. Its versions omit some clonotypes, under half of them owing to an unresolved V gene in the studies checked, with the rest unexplained. That table supplies the V and J calls and clone size; D and trimming were determined from the DNA. The sample yields a few hundred thousand clones; 88% were counted once. 1.5% to 2% of the sample comes from the top ten.

One collaborating source in Seattle enrolled patients during active infection and followed them longitudinally through the course of disease. Whole blood was collected in K2EDTA tubes by collaborating institutions according to the institutions' own protocols. Collaborator samples were shipped for TCRbeta analysis as frozen whole blood, isolated PBMCs, or DNA extracted from either sample type. This TCR derives from a woman aged 30 to 39 with COVID-19, enrolled during active disease. Input material: peripheral blood. The chain is made from TRBV2 and TRBJ2-7; no D gene call is confident. The sequenced DNA: TGTGCCAGCAGTGAAGCGTCGTTTTACGAGCAGTACTTC. This yields the protein CASSEASFYEQYF.